These T cell receptor beta chains were read from a single sample in a study of shared clonotypes between healthy human individuals. Sequenced by immunoSEQ multiplex PCR; TCRdb stores in-frame clones only, minus some. The data show around 2,000,000 clones, with 85% to 95% seen just once and more than 0.1% held by the top ten. Sequencing used naive CD4+ T cells sorted from blood. The receptors stem from a man between 18 and 29 years old in good health. Each CDR3 is given with its conserved first and last residue. Each record gives: V gene, clone size, CDR3 protein. The size entry is marked missing in some rows and otherwise reads once, few, many or a size class.

>TRBV27|-
CASSVFGVEAGELFF
>TRBV11-2|-
CASSLGAGNTEAFF
>TRBV12-5|-
CASGLAPVKANYGYTF
>TRBV4-1|-
CASSLFGTGQETQYF
>TRBV2|-
CASSDRTGTYEQYF
>TRBV7-7|-
CASSFFGTNTEAFF
>TRBV29-1|-
CSARGRLTNTEAFF
>TRBV6-5|-
CASSPTPPVYNEQFF
>TRBV6-5|once
CASTLGTGGEAFF
>TRBV4-3|-
CASSQTNTGDTEAFF
>TRBV30|few
CAWSVPSGLRPQHF
>TRBV11-2|-
CASSLKGASTGTDTQYF
>TRBV29-1|-
CSVLTGTYGYTF
>TRBV6-1|-
CASSLVYEQYF
>TRBV18|-
CASSGSYEQYF
>TRBV7-9|-
CASSLRGTSGSLQNEQFF
>TRBV19|-
CASSMAGAPETQYF
>TRBV7-8|-
CASSSSGPRIDTQYF
>TRBV28|-
CASSLAGITHEQYF
>TRBV5-4|-
CASSLTRSGETQYF
>TRBV5-1|-
CASSPGQGDYGYTF
>TRBV30|-
CAWDRGGADTQYF
>TRBV18|-
CASSPYTPDSGNTIYF
>TRBV11-2|-
CASNTGLEQYF
>TRBV12-5|-
CASGLSGGTEAFF
>TRBV2|-
CASRINTGELFF
>TRBV7-2|-
CASSLGQGGKQPQHF
>TRBV18|-
CASSPPNYGYTF